This T cell receptor beta chain came from a study of post-analysis software for immune sequencing data. TCR beta libraries were prepared from cDNA with unique molecular identifiers. TCRdb re-called the PCR reads with MiXCR, one entry per CDR3 protein. Of some 500,000 distinct CDR3 sequences in the sample, under 55% were seen once. Regarding the study as a whole: Patients carried four or five TRBV segments more frequently than controls did, and TRBV5-6, TRBV5-1 and TRBV20-1 were among them.

CDR1 DFQATT and CDR2 SNEGSKA come from the germline V gene (reference sequence). The CDR3 loop spans 14 amino acids. On this clonotype: Its antigen is still unknown.

The receptor's source is a girl aged 10 to 17 with multiple sclerosis. Material for sequencing was blood. The genes are TRBV20-1 and TRBJ2-5, with TRBD1 matching over 7 bases. The DNA end favors TRBJ2-7, so the J call may be wrong. DNA of the CDR3: TGCAGTGCTAGACGGACAGGACATCGGGGCGAGCAGTACTTC. Translation gives CSARRTGHRGEQYF.